A single sample gave rise to the 21 T cell receptor beta chains below, sequenced in a study of Graves' ophthalmopathy and Graves' hyperthyroidism. For repertoire sequencing, the TCR beta CDR3 regions were amplified from RNA transcripts. After a first-round RT-PCR with HTBI primers, a second-round multiplex PCR was run. TCRdb recomputed calls from the multiplex PCR reads with MiXCR, one row per CDR3 protein. This table has about 380,000 distinct CDR3 sequences, about 16% appearing once. The sequenced sample consisted of peripheral blood. These receptors were collected from a woman aged 18-35 years with stable Graves' hyperthyroidism.

There are a few counts of this clonotype. The chain has TRBV20-1 and TRBJ2-5; D unclear. This CDR3 is 16 amino acids long. Germline CDR1 is DFQATT and CDR2 is SNEGSKA (reference sequence). V was trimmed by 0 bases and J by 3 bases, leaving 17 bases between them. CDR3 in amino acids: CSARDLIGVSKETQYF. CDR3 bases: TGCAGTGCTAGAGATCTTATCGGAGTCTCGAAAGAGACCCAGTACTTC.

This clonotype was picked up many times. The rearrangement joins TRBV5-1 to TRBJ1-1, with D possibly matching TRBD1 (5 bases). Germline CDR1 is SGHRS and CDR2 is YFSETQ. V lost 0 bases, J lost 3 bases, and 9 bases lay in between. The CDR3 runs 14 residues. DNA of the CDR3: TGCGCCAGCAGCTTGGTTCAGGGCCACACTGAAGCTTTCTTT. Its protein is CASSLVQGHTEAFF.

There are a few counts of this clonotype. This chain joins TRBV12-5 and TRBJ1-2; D possibly corresponds to TRBD1 (5 bases). Trimming took 5 bases from V and 8 from J, leaving 24 bases between them. CDR1 and CDR2 from the germline V gene are LGHNT and FRNRAP. The CDR3 runs to 16 residues. The CDR3 protein is CASGQGSRTKCGGYTF. In DNA, the CDR3 is TGTGCTAGTGGTCAAGGCTCCCGGACAAAATGCGGCGGCTACACCTTC.

The chain links TRBV11-1 to TRBJ2-6, with TRBD1 identical over 9 bases. V gave up 6 bases and J gave up 0 bases; unmatched junction bases: 9. Per the germline V gene, CDR1 is SGHAT and CDR2 is FQDESV (reference sequence). The CDR3 sequence is 18 residues long. CDR3 in DNA: TGTGCCAGCAGACCTCCGGGACAGGGAAACTCTGGGGCCAACGTCCTGACTTTC. Translated, it gives CASRPPGQGNSGANVLTF.

The chain carries TRBV10-3 and TRBJ2-2; weak D call: TRBD2 (5 bases). The length of the CDR3 is 11 residues. Germline CDR1 ENHRY, CDR2 SYGVKD. The V and J ends lost 8 bases and 9 bases respectively, with 10 bases between them. The chain's CDR3 is CAIGERRELFF. Here the CDR3 DNA reads TGTGCCATCGGGGAGCGACGGGAGCTGTTTTTT.

This clonotype was detected many times. The chain is built from TRBV6-2 or TRBV6-3 and TRBJ2-5; unclear D gene. The CDR3 totals 14 residues. In germline, CDR1 is MNHEY, CDR2 SVGEGT. The germline V and J ends were trimmed by 2 bases and 5 bases, with 12 bases remaining between them. Written as DNA, the CDR3 is TGTGCCAGCAGTTACACAGAATGGTCGGAGACCCAGTACTTC. Encoded protein: CASSYTEWSETQYF.

The table lists this clonotype with many counts. This chain links TRBV9 with TRBJ1-2; D is unresolved. V was trimmed by 3 bases and J by 2 bases, leaving 11 bases between them. The CDR3 is 14 amino acids. From germline, CDR1 is SGDLS and CDR2 YYNGEE. This chain's CDR3 is CASSAEGRNYGYTF. In DNA form, the CDR3 reads TGTGCCAGCAGCGCCGAGGGCAGGAACTATGGCTACACCTTC.

Remarks on this clonotype: An end of the junction does not agree with germline; a read error may underlie this. V and J are TRBV5-1 and TRBJ1-1; 7 bases align to TRBD1. Per germline, CDR1 SGHRS and CDR2 YFSETQ. The CDR3 is 14 amino acids. Here the CDR3 reads CASSKGGMNTESFF. CDR3 coding DNA: TGCGCCAGCAGCAAAGGGGGCATGAACACTGAATCTTTCTTT.

This clonotype appeared a few times. The chain couples TRBV20-1 to TRBJ2-2, with TRBD1 identical over 8 bases. CDR1 and CDR2 (germline): DFQATT, SNEGSKA (reference sequence). V trimming: 5 bases; J trimming: 6 bases; junction bases outside the gene matches: 11. The CDR3 contains 15 residues. The DNA of the CDR3 is TGCAGTGCTCCGGGCCGACAGGGGAAGGCCGGGGAGCTGTTTTTT. It encodes CSAPGRQGKAGELFF.

This clonotype was seen ten or more times. The V call is TRBV12-3 or TRBV12-4, the J call TRBJ2-5; D is unclear. The CDR3 is 14 residues long. Trimming removed 5 bases at V and 3 bases at J, with 13 bases between. CDR3 bases: TGTGCCAGCAGTCCCAGACCCCTAAAAGAGACCCAGTACTTC. Its protein is CASSPRPLKETQYF.

This clonotype was observed at least ten times. This chain links TRBV2 with TRBJ1-6; D might be TRBD1 (5 bases). Germline CDR1 is SNHLY and CDR2 is FYNNEI. The V and J ends lost 1 base and 7 bases respectively, with 11 bases between them. This CDR3 contains 15 residues. The CDR3 loop is CASSEGSGLNSPLHF. CDR3 coding DNA: TGTGCCAGCAGTGAAGGCTCGGGACTAAATTCACCCCTCCACTTT.

This clonotype was picked up many times. This chain joins TRBV12-3 or TRBV12-4 and TRBJ1-6; D gene ambiguous. The germline V and J ends were trimmed by 6 bases and 3 bases, with 9 bases remaining between them. This CDR3 has 14 residues. The CDR3, as DNA: TGTGCCAGCAGGCGACGTTTCTATAATTCACCCCTCCACTTT. Protein: CASRRRFYNSPLHF.

The J gene is TRBJ2-5, the V gene TRBV11-2; 12 bases align to TRBD2. V trimming: 5 bases; J trimming: 4 bases; junction bases outside the gene matches: 8. Per the germline V gene, CDR1 is SGHAT and CDR2 is FQNNGV. CDR3 length: 16 residues. CDR3 sequence reads: CASSQNILAGGETQYF. CDR3 coding DNA: TGTGCCAGCAGCCAAAACATACTAGCGGGGGGAGAGACCCAGTACTTC.

This clonotype has at least ten counts. The V call is TRBV12-3 or TRBV12-4, the J call TRBJ1-1, with 7 bases that match TRBD1. V lost 4 bases, J lost 3 bases, and 8 bases stayed unmatched. The CDR3 runs 15 residues. CDR3 sequence: CASSSAGGDDTEAFF. The CDR3 coding sequence is TGTGCCAGCAGTTCCGCAGGGGGAGATGACACTGAAGCTTTCTTT.

This clonotype was recorded many times. J is TRBJ1-2 and V is TRBV6-5; 7 nucleotides match TRBD1. The CDR3 covers 13 residues. The V gene's germline CDR1 is MNHEY and CDR2 SVGAGI. J was trimmed by 4 bases and V by 5 bases; bases with no gene match: 4. The CDR3 reads CASSTHRGYGYTF. The CDR3 nucleotides are TGTGCCAGCAGTACACACAGGGGCTATGGCTACACCTTC.

This clonotype was found a few times. This chain links TRBV2 with TRBJ2-2, with 7 nucleotides matching TRBD1. V lost 4 bases, J lost 6 bases, and 5 bases stayed unmatched. The CDR3 is made up of 14 amino acids. Per the germline V gene, CDR1 is SNHLY and CDR2 is FYNNEI. The DNA for the CDR3 is TGTGCCAGCAGTGCAGACAGGGTACCCGGGGAGCTGTTTTTT. This gives the protein CASSADRVPGELFF.

This clonotype was found many times. The chain combines TRBV10-3 with TRBJ2-7, with TRBD1 as a possible D gene (6 bases). Germline V gene sequence: CDR1 ENHRY, CDR2 SYGVKD. V shed 6 bases and J shed 1 base, with 16 bases lying between them. The CDR3 is 15 residues long. The CDR3 DNA follows: TGTGCCATCAGGGGGACACGCAGTGGGTCCTACGAGCAGTACTTC. It encodes CAIRGTRSGSYEQYF.

This clonotype appeared many times. The chain is built from TRBV20-1 and TRBJ2-7, with TRBD1 matching 9 bases. The V gene's germline CDR1 is DFQATT and CDR2 SNEGSKA (reference sequence). This CDR3 has 16 amino acids. V was clipped by 6 bases and J by 2 bases; unmatched bases: 14. The CDR3: CSARRRGQGSPYEQYF. CDR3 nucleotide sequence: TGCAGTGCCCGACGCCGAGGACAGGGGAGTCCCTACGAGCAGTACTTC.

This clonotype showed up many times. The chain uses TRBV12-3 or TRBV12-4 and TRBJ2-7, with D perhaps assigned TRBD1 or TRBD2 (6 bases each). The CDR3 is 12 residues long. V was clipped by 6 bases and J by 5 bases, with 11 bases between them. CDR3 DNA: TGTGCCAGCAGCCCAGGGGAGGACGAGCAGTACTTC. It specifies CASSPGEDEQYF.

This clonotype was observed at least ten times. The V and J genes are TRBV24-1 and TRBJ2-5; a weak D match, TRBD2 (6 bases). Germline values: CDR1 KGHDR, CDR2 SFDVKD. The CDR3 runs to 15 residues. The ends were cut back, 3 bases at V and 1 base at J, with 11 bases in the middle. The CDR3 loop is CATSDISGSQETQYF. CDR3 nucleotide sequence: TGTGCCACCAGTGATATTAGCGGTTCCCAAGAGACCCAGTACTTC.

This clonotype was recorded at least ten times. J is TRBJ1-1 and V is TRBV12-3 or TRBV12-4; a possible D gene is TRBD1 (5 bases). The CDR3 has 12 residues. The germline V and J ends were trimmed by 5 bases and 8 bases, with 12 bases remaining between them. CDR3 nucleotide sequence: TGTGCCAGCAGTACCCGGACAACCGAAGCTTTCTTT. This encodes CASSTRTTEAFF.